This TCR beta chain was identified during a study of metastatic and nonmetastatic thyroid tumors. Study information: The comparison covered peripheral blood and tumor or nodule tissue in malignant and benign thyroid patients. Study observations and caveats: The reported finding was significantly higher TCR beta diversity in malignant thyroid tumors relative to benign nodules, in blood and tumor.

Of note for this clone: Antigen unknown. This may be a read error, as it is one base from a much larger clone.

Authors' processing steps: Built for papillary thyroid cancer, a distant-metastasis classifier drew on CDR3 differences across clinicopathological groups. TCRdb reprocessed the PCR reads using MiXCR. None of the V and J calls come from the authors' own analysis; TCRdb made them. The data show 85,000 to 95,000 clones, more than 13% seen once. V gave up 5 bases and J gave up 3 bases; unmatched junction bases: 12. The CDR3 is made up of 16 amino acids. CDR1 and CDR2 from the germline V gene are MGHRA and YSYEKL. All patients reached thyroid surgery having received no treatment beforehand. Material: blood. The genes are TRBV4-1 and TRBJ2-5, with 7 bases aligning to TRBD2. This TCR came from a female donor with papillary thyroid cancer or a benign thyroid nodule (not recorded which). Some clones in this sample may be carry-over from other donors' samples. CDR3 DNA sequence: TGCGCCAGCAGCTTGGGGGGGAACACGGGTAAAGAGACCCAGTACTTC. As protein: CASSLGGNTGKETQYF.